This T cell receptor (beta chain) was sequenced during a study of T-cell reconstitution after alpha-beta-depleted transplantation in children. The sample holds a few counts of this clonotype. Antigen unknown. Unique molecular identifiers tagged the TCRbeta library. Using its own MiXCR run on the PCR reads, TCRdb lists one record per CDR3 protein. The table records about 830,000 distinct CDR3 sequences, about 16% of them present only once. Germline V gene data show CDR1 as MNHEY and CDR2 as SVGAGI. The CDR3 covers 17 residues. The V segment lost 0 bases and the J segment 0 bases; nucleotides outside the gene matches: 3. Findings and caveats of the study: T cells produced anew were the main source of T-cell counts and diversity one year after transplant.

Sequenced material: PBMCs, mostly from graft donor cells, taken 360 days after TCRalphabeta/CD19-depleted stem cell transplant. V is TRBV6-5 and J is TRBJ2-4; 9 nucleotides align to TRBD1. The TCR comes from a male patient aged 10-17 years who had a stem cell transplant for acute lymphoblastic leukemia, so the T cells may come from the graft donor. The chain's CDR3 is CASSYSRDRVAKNIQYF. CDR3 nucleotide sequence: TGTGCCAGCAGTTACTCCCGGGACAGGGTAGCCAAAAACATTCAGTACTTC.